These 30 T cell receptor beta chains originate from one sample sequenced in a study of blood T cell repertoires in COVID-19. Sequencing was performed with immunoSEQ multiplex PCR; in TCRdb, only in-frame clones are kept and a portion is missing. This table has approximately 150,000 clones, approximately 88% appearing once. The specimen sequenced was peripheral blood. These TCRs come from a woman aged 45-59 years with acute or convalescent COVID-19.

The table lists this clone with a count of one. For the CDR3, the DNA is TGCGCCAGCAGCCTGGTAGATAGCCCGGGACAGGGAGGTAATTCACCCCTCCACTTT. Translation gives CASSLVDSPGQGGNSPLHF. The V call is TRBV4-1, the J call TRBJ1-6, with 9 positions matching TRBD1. V shed 4 bases, J shed 6 bases, and the junction held 16 bases outside the gene matches. In germline, CDR1 is MGHRA, CDR2 YSYEKL. The CDR3 extends over 19 amino acids.

The chain recombines TRBV20-1 with TRBJ1-2; no clear D gene. The CDR3 sequence is 11 residues long. Between the trimmed V and J ends, which lost 5 bases and 4 bases, there was a span of 8 bases. CDR1 and CDR2 from the germline V gene are DFQATT and SNEGSKA (reference sequence). The CDR3 reads CSAPELYGYTF. CDR3 in DNA: TGCAGTGCTCCCGAGCTCTATGGCTACACCTTC.

The chain couples TRBV19 to TRBJ2-2; 11 bases align to TRBD2. Per germline, CDR1 LNHDA and CDR2 SQIVND (reference sequence). The CDR3 has 16 residues. Trimming cost V 5 bases and J 2 bases; bases outside gene matches: 4. The CDR3 bases are TGTGCCAGTAGTTCCCTAGCGGGGGGAAACACCGGGGAGCTGTTTTTT. It translates to CASSSLAGGNTGELFF.

V is TRBV29-1 and J is TRBJ1-1; perhaps TRBD1 as D (6 bases). The V gene lost 4 bases and the J gene lost 4 bases, with 13 bases spanning the gap. This CDR3 is built from 13 residues. Germline V CDR1 and CDR2: SQVTM, ANQGSEA. The CDR3 sequence: CSVGGTFSTEAFF. The CDR3 DNA sequence: TGCAGCGTTGGAGGGACATTTTCCACTGAAGCTTTCTTT.

The chain couples TRBV7-9 to TRBJ2-2, with a possible D match to TRBD2 (7 bases). The CDR3 is 17 residues long. Germline V CDR1 and CDR2: SEHNR, FQNEAQ (reference sequence). V was pared by 5 bases and J by 3 bases, with 19 bases between. CDR3 sequence reads: CASSPRGRGSDTGELFF. The CDR3 coding sequence is TGTGCCAGCAGCCCACGAGGGAGGGGGTCGGACACCGGGGAGCTGTTTTTT.

The V gene is TRBV20-1, the J gene TRBJ1-5; unclear D gene. This CDR3 contains 14 residues. V gave up 3 bases and J gave up 0 bases, with 9 bases separating them. The germline gives CDR1 DFQATT, CDR2 SNEGSKA (reference sequence). The DNA for the CDR3 is TGCAGTGCTAGTCCCCGGGATAGCAATCAGCCCCAGCATTTT. Amino acid sequence: CSASPRDSNQPQHF.

CDR3 protein: CSASDRGREGLESPLHF. The CDR3 DNA reads as TGCAGTGCTAGTGACCGGGGCAGGGAGGGGTTAGAGTCACCCCTCCACTTT. This chain uses TRBV20-1 with TRBJ1-6, with D possibly being TRBD1 (5 bases). Germline CDR1 is DFQATT and CDR2 is SNEGSKA (reference sequence). The CDR3 length is 17 residues. Trimming pared 3 bases from V and 10 bases from J, leaving 25 bases between.

V usage is TRBV6-2 or TRBV6-3 and J usage is TRBJ1-5; 7 positions match TRBD1. After removal of 5 bases from V and 6 bases from J, the junction contained 1 base not matched to a gene. Germline V gene data show CDR1 as MNHEY and CDR2 as SVGEGT. This CDR3 has 12 amino acids. The CDR3 DNA sequence: TGTGCCAGCAGTCGACAGGGTCAGCCCCAGCATTTT. This sequence encodes CASSRQGQPQHF.

The chain is built from TRBV10-3 and TRBJ2-5, with D possibly matching TRBD2 (6 bases). The CDR3 has 15 amino acids. CDR1 is ENHRY and CDR2 is SYGVKD in the germline V gene. The germline V and J ends were trimmed by 8 bases and 2 bases, with 18 bases remaining between them. The CDR3 DNA sequence: TGTGCCATCGGAACCGGGACTCACAATCAAGAGACCCAGTACTTC. It yields the protein CAIGTGTHNQETQYF.

The CDR3 loop reads CASSILAGEGQYF. The CDR3 nucleotides are TGTGCCAGTAGTATTCTAGCGGGAGAGGGGCAGTACTTC. The rearrangement links TRBV19 to TRBJ2-7; 10 bases agree with TRBD2. The CDR3 spans 13 residues. CDR1 and CDR2 from the germline V gene are LNHDA and SQIVND (reference sequence). V dropped 3 bases and J dropped 9; count of bases not matched to a gene: 5.

This chain uses TRBV3-1 (or the pseudogene TRBV3-2) with TRBJ1-1; no clear D gene. Trimming shortened V by 3 bases and J by 5 bases, and 16 bases separated the two germline ends. The germline CDR1 and CDR2 sequences are LGHDT and YNNKEL (reference sequence). This CDR3 has 15 residues. CDR3 DNA: TGTGCCAGCAGCCAGGATCGAGGGAGTCAGACTGAAGCTTTCTTT. Residues: CASSQDRGSQTEAFF.

V gene TRBV2 combines with J gene TRBJ2-3; 9 nucleotides line up with TRBD2. Losses at the gene ends were 6 bases for V and 6 bases for J; bases not matched to a gene: 10. Germline V gene sequence: CDR1 SNHLY, CDR2 FYNNEI. CDR3 length: 15 amino acids. CDR3 residues: CASSPRGGGGDTQYF. The CDR3 DNA is TGTGCCAGCAGCCCTCGTGGCGGGGGGGGCGATACGCAGTATTTT.

The CDR3 coding sequence is TGCGCCAGCAGCTTCGGACAGGGTTCCTACAATGAGCAGTTCTTC. Translation: CASSFGQGSYNEQFF. The chain uses TRBV5-1 and TRBJ2-1; 8 bases are a match to TRBD1. Germline CDR1 reads SGHRS; CDR2 reads YFSETQ. V shed 2 bases and J 1 base; nucleotides not matched to a gene: 2. The CDR3 sequence is 15 residues long. The full variable domain, with the rest looked up from reference TRBV5-1 and TRBJ2-1, is KAGVTQTPRYLIKTRGQQVTLSCSPISGHRSVSWYQQTPGQGLQFLFEYFSETQRNKGNFPGRFSGRQFSNSRSEMNVSTLELGDSALYLCASSFGQGSYNEQFFGPGTRLTVL.

The V gene is TRBV10-1, the J gene TRBJ1-1; no firm D call. CDR1 is WNHNN and CDR2 is SYGVQD in the germline V gene (reference sequence). The CDR3 runs 12 residues. Deletions cut 8 bases from V and 0 bases from J, with 7 bases between. CDR3: CASAGMNTEAFF. Here the CDR3 DNA reads TGCGCCAGCGCAGGCATGAACACTGAAGCTTTCTTT.

This clone was recorded a few times. This sequence joins TRBV30 and TRBJ1-1; 8 bases are a match to TRBD1. Germline CDR1 GTSNPN, CDR2 SVGIG (reference sequence). The CDR3 consists of 13 residues. The V and J ends lost 2 bases and 4 bases, in that order; junction bases with no gene match: 3. The CDR3 coding sequence is TGTGCCTGGAGTAGACAGGGGAGCACTGAAGCTTTCTTT. Protein: CAWSRQGSTEAFF.

In its sample, this clone was seen once. The rearrangement links TRBV7-9 to TRBJ2-3, with TRBD2 matching 8 bases. V was pared by 7 bases and J by 5 bases, with 14 bases of the junction left unmatched. The CDR3 extends over 16 amino acids. Germline loops: CDR1 SEHNR, CDR2 FQNEAQ (reference sequence). CDR3: CASIWRGALNGDTQYF. CDR3 coding DNA: TGTGCCAGCATCTGGCGGGGGGCGCTGAATGGAGATACGCAGTATTTT.

This chain uses TRBV2 with TRBJ2-3; D is possibly TRBD1 (5 bases). Germline V gene sequence: CDR1 SNHLY, CDR2 FYNNEI. V lost 5 bases and J 4 bases, leaving 10 bases between the germline ends. The CDR3 runs 13 residues. CDR3 protein: CASSRRQSDTQYF. CDR3 bases: TGTGCCAGCAGTCGTCGACAGTCAGATACGCAGTATTTT.

The gene calls are TRBV7-2 and TRBJ2-4; no firm D call. The V gene's germline CDR1 is SGHTA and CDR2 FQGNSA. Trimming left V 3 bases short and J 3 bases short, with 12 bases between. The CDR3 runs 15 residues. This chain's CDR3 is CASSFDGSGKNIQYF. As DNA, the CDR3 is TGTGCCAGCAGCTTCGATGGTTCGGGCAAAAACATTCAGTACTTC. The full variable domain, in which reference TRBV7-2 and TRBJ2-4 provide the parts outside the CDR3, is GAGVSQSPSNKVTEKGKDVELRCDPISGHTALYWYRQSLGQGLEFLIYFQGNSAPDKSGLPSDRFSAERTGGSVSTLTIQRTQQEDSAVYLCASSFDGSGKNIQYFGAGTRLSVL.

This chain joins TRBV4-3 and TRBJ1-4; 8 nucleotides match TRBD1. V dropped 4 bases and J dropped 8; count of bases not matched to a gene: 12. The CDR3 runs 16 residues. Per germline, CDR1 LGHNA and CDR2 YSLEER. Written as DNA, the CDR3 is TGCGCCAGCAGCCCGCAAACCGGGACAGGAGGGGAAAAACTGTTTTTT. Protein sequence: CASSPQTGTGGEKLFF.

V is TRBV5-1 and J is TRBJ2-5; 7 nucleotides align to TRBD2. Germline-derived CDR1 and CDR2 are SGHRS and YFSETQ. The CDR3 contains 14 residues. The junction had 4 bases not matched to a gene; V was cut back by 0 bases and J by 5 bases. CDR3 sequence: CASSLGTSRETQYF. DNA for the CDR3: TGCGCCAGCAGCTTGGGGACTAGTCGGGAGACCCAGTACTTC. The complete variable domain, with remaining parts taken from reference TRBV5-1 and TRBJ2-5, reads KAGVTQTPRYLIKTRGQQVTLSCSPISGHRSVSWYQQTPGQGLQFLFEYFSETQRNKGNFPGRFSGRQFSNSRSEMNVSTLELGDSALYLCASSLGTSRETQYFGPGTRLLVL.

V and J are TRBV14 and TRBJ2-7; 8 bases are a match to TRBD1. Trimming took 0 bases from V and 1 from J; bases not matched to a gene: 5. Per the germline V gene, CDR1 is SGHDN and CDR2 is FVKESK. This CDR3 has 16 residues. The CDR3 DNA is TGTGCCAGCAGCCAAGATCGACGGACAGGGTCCTACGAGCAGTACTTC. As protein: CASSQDRRTGSYEQYF.

This chain links TRBV5-8 with TRBJ2-1; no clear D gene. Trimming took off 1 base at V and 1 base at J, with 12 bases between the two ends. CDR1 is SGHTS and CDR2 is YDEGEE in the germline V gene. The CDR3 is 16 amino acids. The CDR3 DNA reads as TGTGCCAGCAGCTTGTTCGTCGGGTCGTCCTACAATGAGCAGTTCTTC. It specifies CASSLFVGSSYNEQFF.

The chain joins TRBV6-2 or TRBV6-3 to TRBJ2-1; 8 positions agree with TRBD1. CDR1 and CDR2 from the germline V gene are MNHEY and SVGEGT. J gave up 6 bases and V 4 bases, and 8 bases lay outside the gene matches. The CDR3 has 15 residues. The chain's CDR3 is CASSSSGGVGNEQFF. In DNA form, the CDR3 reads TGTGCCAGCAGTTCTTCAGGGGGCGTCGGCAATGAGCAGTTCTTC.

The J gene is TRBJ2-5, the V gene TRBV11-3; D is uncertain. The CDR3 has 13 residues. Germline lookup yields CDR1 SGHNT and CDR2 YENEEA. The ends were cut back, 6 bases at V and 5 bases at J, with 13 bases in the middle. CDR3 nucleotides: TGTGCCAGCAGTTCCGGAGAAGGTGAGACCCAGTACTTC. Protein: CASSSGEGETQYF. The full variable domain, its missing parts supplied by reference TRBV11-3 and TRBJ2-5, is EAGVVQSPRYKIIEKKQPVAFWCNPISGHNTLYWYLQNLGQGPELLIRYENEEAVDDSQLPKDRFSAERLKGVDSTLKIQPAELGDSAVYLCASSSGEGETQYFGPGTRLLVL.

The chain carries TRBV7-9 and TRBJ2-1; possibly TRBD1 for D (5 bases). The CDR3 is 13 residues long. Trimming shortened V by 7 bases and J by 6 bases, and 13 bases separated the two germline ends. Germline V gene lookup returns CDR1 SEHNR and CDR2 FQNEAQ (reference sequence). CDR3 in DNA: TGTGCCAGCATGACAGCAGCAGCCAATGAGCAGTTCTTC. The encoded protein is CASMTAAANEQFF.

V usage is TRBV12-3 or TRBV12-4 and J usage is TRBJ2-3, with D hard to call. CDR3 length equals 12 residues. V was clipped by 2 bases and J by 4 bases, with 4 bases between them. The DNA for the CDR3 is TGTGCCAGCAGTTTACTCGCAGATACGCAGTATTTT. This translates into CASSLLADTQYF.

Turning to this clone: This sample includes further DNA sequences coding for the same CDR3. The genes are TRBV2 and TRBJ1-5, with TRBD1 matching 8 bases. The CDR3 has 14 residues. Germline V gene lookup returns CDR1 SNHLY and CDR2 FYNNEI. Germline trimming cut 6 bases from V and 5 bases from J; bases unmatched to any gene: 6. The CDR3 region has the DNA TGTGCCAGCAGACTACAGGGGGGGCATCAGCCCCAGCATTTT. Protein: CASRLQGGHQPQHF. Full variable domain (outside the CDR3, taken from reference TRBV2 and TRBJ1-5): EPEVTQTPSHQVTQMGQEVILRCVPISNHLYFYWYRQILGQKVEFLVSFYNNEISEKSEIFDDQFSVERPDGSNFTLKIRSTKLEDSAMYFCASRLQGGHQPQHFGDGTRLSIL.

The gene calls are TRBV7-8 and TRBJ2-7; D might be TRBD1 (6 bases). The CDR3 contains 12 residues. V lost 5 bases and J lost 4, with 9 bases in between. CDR1 is SGHVS and CDR2 is FQNEAQ in the germline V gene. This chain's CDR3 is CASSLQGYEQYF. The DNA of the CDR3 is TGTGCCAGCAGCCTTCAGGGGTACGAGCAGTACTTC. Drawing the rest from reference TRBV7-8 and TRBJ2-7, the complete variable domain is GAGVSQSPRYKVAKRGQDVALRCDPISGHVSLFWYQQALGQGPEFLTYFQNEAQLDKSGLPSDRFFAERPEGSVSTLKIQRTQQEDSAVYLCASSLQGYEQYFGPGTRLTVT.

This clone was seen just once. The chain joins TRBV9 to TRBJ2-1; tentatively, D is TRBD2 (6 bases). Germline loops: CDR1 SGDLS, CDR2 YYNGEE. CDR3 size: 13 residues. Trimming removed 4 bases from V and 4 bases from J, with 9 bases in between. CDR3 loop: CASSPGTYNEQFF. The CDR3 region has the DNA TGTGCCAGCAGCCCGGGGACTTACAATGAGCAGTTCTTC.

This rearrangement joins TRBV18 to TRBJ1-1; D uncertain. The CDR3 covers 16 residues. Trimming took off 5 bases at V and 0 bases at J, with 16 bases between the two ends. CDR1 is KGHSH and CDR2 is LQKENI in the germline V gene. DNA of the CDR3: TGTGCCAGCTCAGAGGTGTACTTACTCATGAACACTGAAGCTTTCTTT. Its translation is CASSEVYLLMNTEAFF.